Shown below are 29 T cell receptor beta chains from a single sample sequenced in a study of cytotoxic CD8 clonotypes in ibrutinib-treated CLL. This table comes from immunoSEQ multiplex PCR, and its TCRdb copy is limited to in-frame clones, with some not included. The table shows approximately 190,000 clones, with 70% occurring only once. Sequenced here: PBMCs, sampled after 12 months of ibrutinib treatment. The receptors were sampled from a human donor with chronic lymphocytic leukemia.

The CDR3 DNA sequence: TGTGCCAGCAGTTCGCGACAGGGGGATGGCTACACCTTC. Translated: CASSSRQGDGYTF. The chain employs TRBV27 and TRBJ1-2; TRBD1 aligns across 9 bases. The CDR3 consists of 13 residues. In germline, CDR1 is MNHEY, CDR2 SMNVEV (reference sequence). J gave up 6 bases and V 4 bases, and 3 bases lay outside the gene matches.

The chain links TRBV7-9 to TRBJ1-5; D perhaps matches TRBD1 (5 bases). CDR1 and CDR2 from the germline V gene are SEHNR and FQNEAQ (reference sequence). The CDR3 is 14 residues long. V lost 4 bases to trimming and J lost 0 bases, with 7 bases between them. As DNA, the CDR3 is TGTGCCAGCAGCTGGGACGGTAGCAATCAGCCCCAGCATTTT. It is translated as CASSWDGSNQPQHF.

The J gene is TRBJ2-3, the V gene TRBV7-8; D unclear. In germline, CDR1 is SGHVS, CDR2 FQNEAQ. The CDR3 length is 14 residues. V lost 1 base, J lost 3 bases, and 8 bases lay in between. For the CDR3, the DNA is TGTGCCAGCAGCTTAGGTCTGTTGACAGATACGCAGTATTTT. Its protein is CASSLGLLTDTQYF.

The chain couples TRBV9 to TRBJ2-6, with a weak D call TRBD2 (5 bases). The ends were cut back, 4 bases at V and 0 bases at J, with 8 bases in the middle. The length of the CDR3 is 15 residues. Germline V gene data show CDR1 as SGDLS and CDR2 as YYNGEE. The DNA for the CDR3 is TGTGCCAGCAGCCCCGGGGACTCTGGGGCCAACGTCCTGACTTTC. Protein: CASSPGDSGANVLTF.

CDR3 amino acids: CASYQSGVWTEAFF. The CDR3 DNA sequence: TGTGCCAGCTATCAATCAGGGGTGTGGACTGAAGCTTTCTTT. The rearrangement links TRBV6-6 to TRBJ1-1, with a tentative D call TRBD1 (6 bases). Per the germline V gene, CDR1 is MNHNY and CDR2 is SVGAGI (reference sequence). The CDR3 spans 14 residues. V lost 8 bases to trimming and J lost 5 bases, with 18 bases between them.

This sequence joins TRBV7-2 and TRBJ2-5; D may be TRBD1 (5 bases). V lost 0 bases and J lost 9, with 14 bases in between. The V gene's germline CDR1 is SGHTA and CDR2 FQGNSA. The CDR3 is made up of 14 amino acids. The DNA for the CDR3 is TGTGCCAGCAGCTTAGCGGGGCTAGGACATCCCCAGTACTTC. Translated, it gives CASSLAGLGHPQYF.

The gene calls are TRBV6-5 and TRBJ1-1, with D unresolved. This CDR3 is built from 15 residues. With 0 bases removed from V and 2 bases from J, the gap between germline ends came to 10 bases. CDR1 and CDR2 from the germline V gene are MNHEY and SVGAGI. The DNA for the CDR3 is TGTGCCAGCAGTTACTCAAACAGAGACAACACTGAAGCTTTCTTT. This gives the protein CASSYSNRDNTEAFF.

For this clone: This specimen includes other DNA sequences encoding the same CDR3. The chain is built from TRBV9 and TRBJ2-7; D unresolved. V lost 0 bases to trimming and J lost 3 bases, with 1 base between them. Germline V gives CDR1 SGDLS, CDR2 YYNGEE. The CDR3 runs to 11 residues. The CDR3 region is CASSVGYEQYF. In nucleotides, the CDR3 is TGTGCCAGCAGCGTAGGCTACGAGCAGTACTTC.

The J gene is TRBJ2-1, the V gene TRBV9; D unresolved. Trimming removed 3 bases from V and 0 bases from J, with 7 bases in between. The germline CDR1 and CDR2 sequences are SGDLS and YYNGEE. This CDR3 spans 14 amino acids. DNA for the CDR3: TGTGCCAGCAGCGGGTCCCGCTCCTACAATGAGCAGTTCTTC. This sequence encodes CASSGSRSYNEQFF. Full variable domain (missing parts from reference TRBV9 and TRBJ2-1): DSGVTQTPKHLITATGQRVTLRCSPRSGDLSVYWYQQSLDQGLQFLIQYYNGEERAKGNILERFSAQQFPDLHSELNLSSLELGDSALYFCASSGSRSYNEQFFGPGTRLTVL.

The rearrangement links TRBV4-1 to TRBJ1-5; 11 bases fit TRBD1. The germline V gene has CDR1 MGHRA and CDR2 YSYEKL. V shed 7 bases, J shed 0 bases, and the junction held 8 bases outside the gene matches. The length of the CDR3 is 17 residues. The DNA of the CDR3 is TGCGCCAGCAAACCCGGACAGGGGGCGAATAGCAATCAGCCCCAGCATTTT. Protein: CASKPGQGANSNQPQHF.

The J gene is TRBJ2-7, the V gene TRBV6-6; 9 bases are shared with TRBD1. Losses at the gene ends were 4 bases for V and 3 bases for J; bases not matched to a gene: 4. Germline loops: CDR1 MNHNY, CDR2 SVGAGI (reference sequence). The length of the CDR3 is 14 residues. The CDR3 coding sequence is TGTGCCAGCAGTTTGCCGGGACAGGGCTACGAGCAGTACTTC. Amino acids: CASSLPGQGYEQYF.

The rearrangement joins TRBV19 to TRBJ2-7, with a weak D call TRBD1 (8 bases). Between the trimmed V and J ends, which lost 5 bases and 0 bases, there was a span of 11 bases. CDR1 and CDR2 from the germline V gene are LNHDA and SQIVND (reference sequence). The CDR3 consists of 14 residues. CDR3 region: CASSYRGGSYEQYF. The CDR3 region has the DNA TGTGCCAGTAGTTACAGGGGGGGCTCCTACGAGCAGTACTTC.

V gene TRBV9 combines with J gene TRBJ1-4; 7 bases map to TRBD1. With 4 bases clipped from V and 4 bases from J, the junction kept 7 bases outside the gene matches. This CDR3 is 15 amino acids long. CDR1 is SGDLS, CDR2 YYNGEE, per germline. The CDR3 nucleotides read TGTGCCAGCAGCCCTCGACAGGGACTTAATGAAAAACTGTTTTTT. Translating gives CASSPRQGLNEKLFF.

CDR3 coding DNA: TGTGCCAGCAGTTACGAGGGTATCTATAATTCACCCCTCCACTTT. Protein: CASSYEGIYNSPLHF. The V gene is TRBV6-5, the J gene TRBJ1-6, with D unresolved. The germline V gene has CDR1 MNHEY and CDR2 SVGAGI. V dropped 2 bases and J dropped 3 bases, with 8 bases sitting between them. This CDR3 has 15 amino acids.

This clone was observed a few times. The gene calls are TRBV7-2 and TRBJ1-5; weak D call: TRBD1 (6 bases). Germline CDR1 SGHTA, CDR2 FQGNSA. This CDR3 is built from 13 residues. The V gene lost 8 bases and the J gene lost 2 bases, with 10 bases spanning the gap. The CDR3 reads CASSGVGNQPQHF. The CDR3 bases are TGTGCCAGCTCAGGGGTGGGCAATCAGCCCCAGCATTTT.

The chain is built from TRBV11-2 and TRBJ1-5; TRBD1 aligns across 10 bases. The V segment lost 0 bases and the J segment 7 bases; nucleotides outside the gene matches: 3. The CDR3 runs to 15 residues. Germline values: CDR1 SGHAT, CDR2 FQNNGV. The CDR3 loop reads CASSLEGQGRQPQHF. The CDR3 DNA reads as TGTGCCAGCAGCTTAGAGGGACAGGGGAGGCAGCCCCAGCATTTT.

The chain links TRBV7-6 to TRBJ2-3; the D is unclear. The CDR3 has 14 amino acids. The germline CDR1 and CDR2 sequences are SGHVS and FNYEAQ. Between the trimmed V and J ends, which lost 1 base and 1 base, there was a span of 6 bases. CDR3: CASSLGQGTDTQYF. Here the CDR3 DNA reads TGTGCCAGCAGCTTAGGGCAGGGCACAGATACGCAGTATTTT.

V is TRBV5-1 and J is TRBJ1-6; D gene uncertain. Deletions cut 5 bases from V and 3 bases from J, with 18 bases between. Germline CDR1 SGHRS, CDR2 YFSETQ. The CDR3 loop spans 17 amino acids. The CDR3 sequence: CASRGNNWGSYNSPLHF. CDR3 in DNA: TGCGCCAGCAGGGGTAATAACTGGGGAAGCTATAATTCACCCCTCCACTTT.

V and J are TRBV5-1 and TRBJ2-2; 7 bases agree with TRBD1. In germline, CDR1 is SGHRS, CDR2 YFSETQ. J was trimmed by 1 base and V by 5 bases; bases with no gene match: 14. The CDR3 loop spans 18 amino acids. CDR3 sequence reads: CASRKQGSNTLNTGELFF. CDR3 coding DNA: TGCGCCAGCAGGAAACAGGGGTCCAATACCTTGAACACCGGGGAGCTGTTTTTT.

The chain is built from TRBV6-5 and TRBJ2-7; a weak D match, TRBD1 (6 bases). V was cut by 6 bases and J by 0 bases, with 15 bases left in between. Germline V CDR1 and CDR2: MNHEY, SVGAGI. The CDR3 length is 15 residues. The CDR3 loop reads CASRRGQISSYEQYF. The DNA for the CDR3 is TGTGCCAGCAGACGTGGACAGATTAGCTCCTACGAGCAGTACTTC.

The chain links TRBV27 to TRBJ2-7; perhaps TRBD2 as D (6 bases). The CDR3 is made up of 14 amino acids. The germline V and J ends were trimmed by 8 bases and 2 bases, with 16 bases remaining between them. Per the germline V gene, CDR1 is MNHEY and CDR2 is SMNVEV (reference sequence). CDR3 in DNA: TGTGCCAGCCGAGTCGACGGGGGTGCCTACGAGCAGTACTTC. This encodes CASRVDGGAYEQYF.

This chain links TRBV28 with TRBJ1-5; 7 bases are a match to TRBD1. Per germline, CDR1 MDHEN and CDR2 SYDVKM. The J segment lost 6 bases and the V segment lost 5 bases, leaving 10 bases of the junction unmatched. The CDR3 extends over 15 amino acids. CDR3 in amino acids: CASSEARQGGQPQHF. In DNA form, the CDR3 reads TGTGCCAGCAGTGAAGCCCGACAGGGTGGTCAGCCCCAGCATTTT.

The chain joins TRBV19 to TRBJ1-1; D is unclear. CDR1 and CDR2 (germline): LNHDA, SQIVND (reference sequence). The CDR3 length is 14 residues. V was clipped by 4 bases and J by 5 bases, with 14 bases between them. The CDR3 nucleotides read TGTGCCAGTAGTAAAGAACGGGCCCGGACTGAAGCTTTCTTT. Its protein product is CASSKERARTEAFF. The full variable domain, completed using reference TRBV19 and TRBJ1-1, is DGGITQSPKYLFRKEGQNVTLSCEQNLNHDAMYWYRQDPGQGLRLIYYSQIVNDFQKGDIAEGYSVSREKKESFPLTVTSAQKNPTAFYLCASSKERARTEAFFGQGTRLTVV.

The chain carries TRBV28 and TRBJ2-7; 13 nucleotides agree with TRBD2. The germline V gene encodes CDR1 MDHEN and CDR2 SYDVKM. Trimming at V came to 5 bases and at J to 3 bases, leaving 10 bases not matched to a gene. The CDR3 loop spans 17 amino acids. The CDR3 DNA follows: TGTGCCAGCAGTACGGGACTAGCGGGGCGATCTTTCTACGAGCAGTACTTC. Translated: CASSTGLAGRSFYEQYF.

The chain employs TRBV11-2 and TRBJ2-1; D call uncertain. CDR1 SGHAT and CDR2 FQNNGV come from the germline V gene. This CDR3 has 16 amino acids. Trimming took 6 bases from V and 0 from J, leaving 15 bases between them. Here the CDR3 DNA reads TGTGCCAGCAGAGTTGGGCAGCACAGCTCCTACAATGAGCAGTTCTTC. Its translation: CASRVGQHSSYNEQFF.

The chain has TRBV5-1 and TRBJ1-3, with D possibly TRBD1 on 5 matching bases. The CDR3 covers 14 residues. The V gene's germline CDR1 is SGHRS and CDR2 YFSETQ. Trimming left V 4 bases short and J 4 bases short, with 12 bases between. The CDR3 region is CASSPWGSGNTIYF. In DNA form, the CDR3 reads TGCGCCAGCAGCCCATGGGGGTCCGGAAACACCATATATTTT.

This clone was observed a handful of times. Other DNA variants within this sample encode the same CDR3. The gene calls are TRBV30 and TRBJ1-5, with D tentatively TRBD1 (5 bases). The V end lost 0 bases, the J end lost 7 bases, and 10 bases lay between the germline ends. Germline V gene lookup returns CDR1 GTSNPN and CDR2 SVGIG (reference sequence). The CDR3 is 13 residues long. The CDR3 reads CAWSVRGDQPQHF. The CDR3 region has the DNA TGTGCCTGGAGTGTAAGAGGGGACCAGCCCCAGCATTTT.

The chain uses TRBV7-6 and TRBJ2-1; 8 bases align to TRBD2. Germline V CDR1 and CDR2: SGHVS, FNYEAQ. The CDR3 length is 17 residues. V lost 5 bases and J lost 0; bases outside the gene matches: 9. The CDR3 DNA follows: TGTGCCAGCAGCGGGGGAACTAGCGGACTCTCCTACAATGAGCAGTTCTTC. Amino acid sequence: CASSGGTSGLSYNEQFF.

The chain has TRBV28 and TRBJ1-1, with no clear D. The ends were cut back, 6 bases at V and 0 bases at J, with 11 bases in the middle. Germline assignment: CDR1 MDHEN and CDR2 SYDVKM. The CDR3 runs 14 residues. As DNA, the CDR3 is TGTGCCAGCAGCACGGATGACATGAACACTGAAGCTTTCTTT. Translation gives CASSTDDMNTEAFF.